This TCR beta chain was sequenced in a study of T-cell reconstitution after alpha-beta-depleted transplantation in children. Per germline, CDR1 LGHNA and CDR2 YNFKEQ. The junction had 6 bases not matched to a gene; V was cut back by 2 bases and J by 3 bases. The length of the CDR3 is 15 residues. Molecular barcoding with unique molecular identifiers was used for the TCRbeta library. Via MiXCR, TCRdb re-called the PCR reads, giving one row per CDR3 protein. This sample has about 830,000 distinct CDR3 sequences; about 16% occur once, and the top ten carry under 6%. This clonotype was seen more than once but under ten times.

The receptor was isolated from a male patient younger than 18 who had a stem cell transplant for acute lymphoblastic leukemia, so the T cells may come from the graft donor. This chain uses TRBV4-2 with TRBJ2-7, with TRBD2 identical over 8 bases. Sequencing was performed on PBMCs, mostly from graft donor cells, taken 360 days after TCRalphabeta/CD19-depleted stem cell transplant. The CDR3 DNA is TGTGCCAGCAGCCAAATACGGGAGGGGAACTACGAGCAGTACTTC. Protein sequence: CASSQIREGNYEQYF.